This TCR beta chain appears in the sequencing data of a study of CXCR3-negative and CXCR3-positive naive CD8 T cells. Regarding the study as a whole: Both naive subsets showed comparably high diversity, and memory CD8+ cells showed much lower diversity. Higher TRB CDR3 hydrophobicity marked CXCR3-positive naive cells relative to CXCR3-negative naive cells.

Germline V gives CDR1 MDHEN, CDR2 SYDVKM. The CDR3 has 17 amino acids. Libraries were UMI-labeled 5' RACE TRB cDNA. TCRdb reanalyzed the 5' RACE reads and collapses them to one entry per CDR3 protein, without DNA. In total, the table holds more than 70,000 distinct CDR3 sequences. Points on this clonotype: The antigen is unknown.

The rearrangement uses TRBV28 and TRBJ2-1; there is no DNA to check the TCRdb D call of TRBD1. This clonotype originated in a human donor in good health. Some clones in this sample may be carry-over from other donors' samples. Sequencing was performed on naive CXCR3+ CD8+ T cells from blood. Subset in this sample: CD45RO-CCR7+CD27+CD95- naive CD8+ T cells expressing CXCR3 (TNR3+). This CDR3 reads CASSSEPRDKPYNEQFF.